This TCR beta chain is drawn from a study of T cells of healthy individuals. TCRdb fed the 5' RACE reads into MiXCR, producing one record per CDR3 protein. The sample records tens of thousands of distinct CDR3 sequences, roughly 14% being singletons. CDR1 and CDR2 from the germline V gene are WNHNN and SYGVQD (reference sequence). V was clipped by 3 bases and J by 4 bases; unmatched bases: 6. The length of the CDR3 is 15 residues. This chain joins TRBV10-1 and TRBJ2-7; 10 nucleotides align to TRBD2. The receptor's source is a human donor in good health. The CDR3 protein is CASSEAVSGRYEQYF. The CDR3 DNA reads TGCGCCAGCAGTGAAGCGGTTAGCGGGAGGTACGAGCAGTACTTC.